The rows below give T cell receptor beta chains drawn from one sample of a study of T cells in localized non-small cell lung cancer. Using immunoSEQ multiplex PCR, the repertoire was profiled, and TCRdb retains in-frame clones only, with some absent. Of just over 1,000 clones in the sample, about 22% were seen once. The sample was lung tumor tissue, taken before any cancer treatment. The receptors stem from a male donor at least 60 years old with stage I squamous cell lung carcinoma. Both conserved end residues are part of each CDR3. A D gene is named only where the DNA matches it firmly.

v_gene	j_gene	d_gene	CDR3aa
TRBV11-3	TRBJ1-1	NA	CASSPGVRSTEAFF
TRBV9	TRBJ2-6	NA	CASSGGRDVLFGANVLTF
TRBV5-1	TRBJ2-1	TRBD2	CASSPEAGGGREQFF
TRBV29-1	TRBJ2-7	TRBD2	CSVVLIRGAYEQYF
TRBV19	TRBJ2-1	TRBD2	CASRPPPLAGGIDEQFF
TRBV11-3	TRBJ2-2	TRBD1	CASNLDRVNTGELFF
TRBV7-6	TRBJ2-2	TRBD2	CASSGAGGIGELFF
TRBV19	TRBJ1-4	NA	CASSLSKEKLFF
TRBV9	TRBJ2-3	TRBD2	CASSSKPGLATTTDTQYF
TRBV9	TRBJ2-7	TRBD2	CASSVGGSGSTYEQYF
TRBV30	TRBJ2-5	NA	CAWRRLQAGETQYF
TRBV11-3	TRBJ2-7	TRBD2	CASSHGGTSGGEQYF
TRBV5-1	TRBJ2-2	NA	CASSSGDKGWELFF
TRBV6-4	TRBJ1-2	NA	CASGGNYGYTF
TRBV11-3	TRBJ2-5	TRBD2	CASSPLAGGGETQYF
TRBV7-2	TRBJ1-1	NA	CASGGQLNTEAFF
TRBV11-3	TRBJ1-2	NA	CASSLVGPTNYGYTF
TRBV11-3	TRBJ1-1	TRBD1	CASSQQGGDTEAFF
TRBV30	TRBJ1-2	NA	CAWSPELYGYTF
TRBV29-1	TRBJ1-2	NA	CSVAGPFGDGYTF
TRBV6-8	TRBJ2-1	TRBD1	CAISPGTGDEQFF
TRBV11-3	TRBJ1-5	NA	CASSPREGPANQPQHF
TRBV4-1	TRBJ1-2	NA	CASSQDGASYGYTF
TRBV19	TRBJ1-6	TRBD1	CASSDRTGGNSPLHF
TRBV5-1	TRBJ2-5	TRBD1	CASSPGQGSGGSQYF
TRBV5-1	TRBJ1-1	TRBD1	CASSYGQEGTEAFF
TRBV9	TRBJ2-3	NA	CASSVEPGRGTDTQYF
TRBV29-1	TRBJ2-1	TRBD2	CSVDEGGLAGYNEQFF